These 2 T cell receptor beta chains came from one sample sequenced in a study of blood T cell repertoires in COVID-19. Sequencing used immunoSEQ multiplex PCR; TCRdb keeps in-frame clones, though not all of them. The table includes about 410,000 clones, around 86% detected once. Input material: peripheral blood. Source of these receptors: a woman in her thirties with active or convalescent COVID-19.

This clone was observed a single time. The chain joins TRBV10-3 to TRBJ1-1; 9 bases align to TRBD1. CDR1 ENHRY and CDR2 SYGVKD come from the germline V gene. Germline trimming cut 0 bases from V and 4 bases from J; bases unmatched to any gene: 3. The CDR3 runs to 15 residues. The CDR3: CAISESLDRGTEAFF. As DNA, the CDR3 is TGTGCCATCAGTGAGTCCCTGGACAGGGGCACTGAAGCTTTCTTT.

The chain has TRBV12-3 or TRBV12-4 and TRBJ2-1; D not certain. The CDR3 has 12 amino acids. Trimming stripped 1 base from V and 9 bases from J, with 7 bases between. The DNA for the CDR3 is TGTGCCAGCAGTTTAGAGAAGAGTGAGCAGTTCTTC. This translates into CASSLEKSEQFF.